The rows below give T cell receptor beta chains drawn from one sample of a study of Ad26.COV2.S vaccination and SARS-CoV-2 variants. TCRdb's table, derived via immunoSEQ multiplex PCR, lists solely in-frame clones and lacks some. Found here are under 300,000 clones, around nine tenths of them singletons; the top ten hold under 3%. The sequenced sample was peripheral blood, obtained in a trial of Ad26.COV2.S vaccine versus placebo. The source of these receptors is a person aged 18 to 59 who received the Ad26.COV2.S COVID-19 vaccine or a placebo. Both conserved end residues are part of each CDR3. D genes are given only for firm matches. The listing skips clone size in some rows; elsewhere it reads once, few, many or a size class.

TRBV9	.	TRBJ2-3	TRBD2	16	TGTGCCAGCAGCGTGACCGGGACTAGCGGGCAAGATACGCAGTATTTT	CASSVTGTSGQDTQYF
TRBV6-5	few	TRBJ1-1	.	13	TGTGCCAGCAACAATCGGGGGGGCGCTGAAGCTTTCTTT	CASNNRGGAEAFF
TRBV3-1/TRBV3-2	.	TRBJ1-1	.	13	TGTGCCAGCAGCCCTCGGGGGGCGAGGAATGCTTTCTTT	CASSPRGARNAFF
TRBV7-8	.	TRBJ1-2	TRBD1	13	TGTGCCAGCAGCCCCGGGACAGTCTATGGCTACACCTTC	CASSPGTVYGYTF
TRBV13	.	TRBJ1-3	.	14	TGTGCCAGCAGCTTAGTCAGGGAGCGAAACACCATATATTTT	CASSLVRERNTIYF
TRBV19	.	TRBJ1-5	.	19	TGTGCCAGTAGTATAGGTCCGCAGGCGAGGAGCAGACTCAATCAGCCCCAGCATTTT	CASSIGPQARSRLNQPQHF
TRBV4-1	once	TRBJ2-7	TRBD1	17	TGCGCCAGCAGCCAAGATCAGAGGCAGGGGGCACCCTACGAGCAGTACTTC	CASSQDQRQGAPYEQYF
TRBV7-9	.	TRBJ2-5	TRBD2	19	TGTGCCAGCAGCCTCTCAGAGGGACTAGCGGGGGGAAACCAAGAGACCCAGTACTTC	CASSLSEGLAGGNQETQYF
TRBV5-1	.	TRBJ1-2	.	16	TGCGCCAGCAGCCCCTTCAACAGGGTGACAGAGGGAGGCTACACCTTC	CASSPFNRVTEGGYTF
TRBV6-6	.	TRBJ2-7	.	12	TGTGCCAGCAGTTACATACAGTTCGAGCAGTACTTC	CASSYIQFEQYF
TRBV11-2	.	TRBJ2-4	TRBD2	14	TGTGCCAGCAGCTTAAGCGGGATACCAAACATTCAGTACTTC	CASSLSGIPNIQYF
TRBV6-6	.	TRBJ1-2	TRBD1	13	TGTGCCAGCAGTCAGACAGGGGGTAATGGCTACACCTTC	CASSQTGGNGYTF
TRBV5-4	.	TRBJ1-1	TRBD1	16	TGTGCCAGCAGCTTGGCGGACAGGGGGCTGGCCACTGAAGCTTTCTTT	CASSLADRGLATEAFF
TRBV6-1	.	TRBJ1-2	TRBD1	14	TGTGCCAGCAGTGATGCAGGGGGCTCCGGAGGCTACACCTTC	CASSDAGGSGGYTF
TRBV6-5	.	TRBJ2-1	.	13	TGTGCCAGCAGGCCCGCGGTTTACAATGAGCAGTTCTTC	CASRPAVYNEQFF
TRBV5-1	.	TRBJ2-3	.	18	TGCGCCAGCAGCTTGGGGGATCTTAGCGGTGGGGCGACAGATACGCAGTATTTT	CASSLGDLSGGATDTQYF
TRBV7-9	once	TRBJ2-1	.	16	TGTGCCAGCAGCCCCGTAATGGTCAGCTCCTACAATGAGCAGTTCTTC	CASSPVMVSSYNEQFF
TRBV2	.	TRBJ2-2	.	15	TGTGCCAGCAGTCTGACAGAGCCGAACACCGGGGAGCTGTTTTTT	CASSLTEPNTGELFF
TRBV4-3	.	TRBJ2-2	TRBD2	18	TGCGCCAGCAGCCACCATCTGAGCGGGAGCCTTCCCACCGGGGAGCTGTTTTTT	CASSHHLSGSLPTGELFF
TRBV18	.	TRBJ2-7	TRBD1	14	TGTGCCAGCTCAGGGACAGGGTCCCTGGGCGAGCAGTACTTC	CASSGTGSLGEQYF
TRBV7-2	.	TRBJ2-3	.	13	TGTGCCAGCAGCTTAGCCAACTCCGGGGCGCAGTATTTT	CASSLANSGAQYF
TRBV10-3	.	TRBJ1-2	.	15	TGTGCCATCAGTGAGTCGAATATGGGAGGGGATGGCTACACCTTC	CAISESNMGGDGYTF
TRBV12-3/TRBV12-4	.	TRBJ1-2	.	13	TGTGCCAGCAGTTTGTATATTTACTATGGCTACACCTTC	CASSLYIYYGYTF
TRBV9	once	TRBJ2-7	TRBD2	16	TGTGCCAGCAGCGTTGGGACTAGCGGGGAAGCCTACGAGCAGTACTTC	CASSVGTSGEAYEQYF
TRBV11-1	.	TRBJ2-1	.	12	TGTGCCAGCAGTAGGGGGAGCAATGAGCAGTTCTTC	CASSRGSNEQFF
TRBV7-9	.	TRBJ1-4	.	14	TGTGCCAGCAGCTCACAGGTTTCGAATGAAAAACTGTTTTTT	CASSSQVSNEKLFF
TRBV4-1	.	TRBJ2-1	.	15	TGCGCCAGCAGCCAAGACCCGATTTCCTACAATGAGCAGTTCTTC	CASSQDPISYNEQFF
TRBV7-2	.	TRBJ1-4	.	12	TGTGCCAGCAGCTCACAGGGAGGAAAACTGTTTTTT	CASSSQGGKLFF
TRBV19	.	TRBJ2-6	.	19	TGTGCCAGTAGTATAAACTATTTTAGTCGGGACTCTGGGGCCAACGTCCTGACTTTC	CASSINYFSRDSGANVLTF
TRBV9	.	TRBJ2-2	.	16	TGTGCCAGCAGCCCCCGGCCGGGGTGGAACACCGGGGAGCTGTTTTTT	CASSPRPGWNTGELFF
TRBV14	.	TRBJ1-1	.	16	TGTGCCAGCAGCCAAGTGAAGATGTTGTTCAACACTGAAGCTTTCTTT	CASSQVKMLFNTEAFF
TRBV7-9	.	TRBJ2-5	.	14	TGTGCCAGCAGCTTAGGTGGCCACCAAGAGACCCAGTACTTC	CASSLGGHQETQYF
TRBV7-9	.	TRBJ2-2	.	13	TGTGCCAGCAGCGCACAGGTAACCGGGGAGCTGTTTTTT	CASSAQVTGELFF
TRBV4-1	.	TRBJ1-6	TRBD1	16	TGCGCCAGCAGCCAACAGGCTGGGACAGAAAATTCACCCCTCCACTTT	CASSQQAGTENSPLHF
TRBV7-2	once	TRBJ2-4	TRBD2	15	TGTGCCAGCAGCTTAGCGGGGGGGGCCAAAAACATTCAGTACTTC	CASSLAGGAKNIQYF
TRBV6-6	.	TRBJ2-1	TRBD2	16	TGTGCCAGCAGTTACTTAGCGGGGGGCCCTTACAATGAGCAGTTCTTC	CASSYLAGGPYNEQFF
TRBV6-5	.	TRBJ2-6	.	14	TGTGCCAGCAGTAAACTCTCTGGGGCCAACGTCCTGACTTTC	CASSKLSGANVLTF
TRBV7-2	.	TRBJ2-3	TRBD2	14	TGTGCCAGCAGCTTAGAGCGGGGGCCTAATCCCCCGTATTTT	CASSLERGPNPPYF
TRBV6-2/TRBV6-3	few	TRBJ2-2	.	13	TGTGCCAGCAGTTACCGGACTACCGGGGAGCTGTTTTTT	CASSYRTTGELFF
TRBV10-3	.	TRBJ1-3	.	16	TGTGCCATCAGTGAGTCAGGTATAAACTCTGGAAACACCATATATTTT	CAISESGINSGNTIYF